The source of this TCR beta chain is a study of human T cells and chemical hapten exposure. TCRdb called the RACE reads again in MiXCR, with one record for every CDR3 protein. Of about 84,000 distinct CDR3 sequences listed, 10% to 14% are singletons. Germline assignment: CDR1 LGHNA and CDR2 YNFKEQ. This CDR3 is built from 16 residues. V was trimmed by 0 bases and J by 4 bases, leaving 15 bases between them. This clonotype was observed at least ten times. As for time point: patch test 3, about 24 weeks after DPC sensitization. Treatment of the sample: therapeutic diphenylcyclopropenone sensitization with weekly scalp DPC.

The TCR was taken from a woman aged 45-65 years with alopecia areata. Some clones in this sample may be carry-over from other donors' samples. The chain carries TRBV4-2 and TRBJ1-1, with D tentatively TRBD1 (6 bases). The starting material was whole blood, obtained in connection with sensitization to the hapten diphenylcyclopropenone (DPC). CDR3 sequence: CASSQEGAGVVTEAFF. In DNA form, the CDR3 reads TGTGCCAGCAGCCAAGAAGGCGCAGGGGTTGTCACTGAAGCTTTCTTT.